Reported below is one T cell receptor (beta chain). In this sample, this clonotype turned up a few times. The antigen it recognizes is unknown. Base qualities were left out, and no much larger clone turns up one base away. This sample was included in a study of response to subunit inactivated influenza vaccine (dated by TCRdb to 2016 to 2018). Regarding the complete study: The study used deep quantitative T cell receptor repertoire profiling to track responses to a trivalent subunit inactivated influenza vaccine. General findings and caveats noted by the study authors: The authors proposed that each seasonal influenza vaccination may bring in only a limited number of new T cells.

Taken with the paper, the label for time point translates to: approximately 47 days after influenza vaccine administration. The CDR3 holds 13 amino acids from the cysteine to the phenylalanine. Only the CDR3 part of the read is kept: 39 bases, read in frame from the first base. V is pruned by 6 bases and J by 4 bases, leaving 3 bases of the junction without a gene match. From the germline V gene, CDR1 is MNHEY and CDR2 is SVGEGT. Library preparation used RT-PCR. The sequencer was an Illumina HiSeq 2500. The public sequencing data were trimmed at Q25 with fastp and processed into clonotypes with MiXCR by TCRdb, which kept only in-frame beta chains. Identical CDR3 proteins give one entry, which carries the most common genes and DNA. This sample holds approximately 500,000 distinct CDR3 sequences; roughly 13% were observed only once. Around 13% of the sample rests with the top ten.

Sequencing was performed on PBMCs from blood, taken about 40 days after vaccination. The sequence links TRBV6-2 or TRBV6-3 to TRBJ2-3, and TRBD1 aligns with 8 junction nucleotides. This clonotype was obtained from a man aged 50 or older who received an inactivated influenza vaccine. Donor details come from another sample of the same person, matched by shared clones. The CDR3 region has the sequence CASRPTGADTQYF. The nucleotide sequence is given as TGTGCCAGCAGGCCGACAGGGGCAGATACGCAGTATTTT.